This T cell receptor (beta chain) came from a study of healthy donors' naive CD4 and CD8 T cells. Study-wide results and limits: Most V and J genes were reportedly biased between naive CD4+ and CD8+ cells.

Naive T cells were sorted: CD4+CD8-CD45RO-CD45RA+ for CD4+, CD8+CD4-CD45RA+CD27bright for CD8+. Worth noting for this clonotype: The target antigen is unknown.

The CDR3 totals 14 residues. V lost 2 bases and J lost 2, with 10 bases in between. Per germline, CDR1 SEHNR and CDR2 FQNEAQ (reference sequence). Starting from about 0.45 ug of total RNA, TCR libraries were made with linear amplification. TCRdb fed the reads into MiXCR, producing one record per CDR3 protein. The sample carries about 200,000 distinct CDR3 sequences, under 85% recorded once. The sequencing input was naive CD4+ and CD8+ T cells sorted from blood, pooled from several donors. The chain is built from TRBV7-9 and TRBJ2-7; weak D call: TRBD2 (5 bases). The clonotype was recovered from a pool of human donors in good health; the sample pools cells from several healthy donors. The CDR3 bases are TGTGCCAGCAGCTTATTGGGGAGCACCTACGAGCAGTACTTC. Amino acid sequence: CASSLLGSTYEQYF.